This T cell receptor (beta chain) was captured in a study of blood T cell repertoires in COVID-19. About the research overall: Some COVID-19 samples were acute and others convalescent; all came from the United States, Italy and Spain. Nucleic acid was either cDNA or gDNA, and it came from T cells, B-cell-depleted T cells, or PBMCs.

This CDR3 is 15 amino acids long. V shed 5 bases and J shed 5 bases, with 15 bases lying between them. Looked up from germline, CDR1 is SGHVS and CDR2 is FQNEAQ. Source study methods: Amplification of reference gene primers was used by the study to estimate nucleated cell counts. Sequenced by immunoSEQ multiplex PCR; TCRdb stores in-frame clones only, minus some. V and J calls plus clone size are reproduced from that table; the DNA served to infer D and trimming. The table includes around 300,000 clones, approximately 83% detected once. The TCR sequence derives from a woman in her forties or fifties who had recovered from COVID-19. The specimen sequenced was peripheral blood. The chain combines TRBV7-8 with TRBJ2-2; weak D call: TRBD2 (6 bases). CDR3 in amino acids: CASSLPLARTGELFF. The CDR3 DNA is TGTGCCAGCAGCCTTCCCCTAGCGCGAACCGGGGAGCTGTTTTTT. Based on the CDR3 plus reference TRBV7-8 and TRBJ2-2, the full variable domain is GAGVSQSPRYKVAKRGQDVALRCDPISGHVSLFWYQQALGQGPEFLTYFQNEAQLDKSGLPSDRFFAERPEGSVSTLKIQRTQQEDSAVYLCASSLPLARTGELFFGEGSRLTVL.